A selection of T cell receptor beta chains follows, all from one sample in a study of cytomegalovirus exposure and HLA in healthy donors. Profiling relied on immunoSEQ multiplex PCR, and the TCRdb table lists in-frame clones only, not all of them. Of fewer than 100,000 clones in the sample, approximately 90% were seen once. Sequencing was carried out using PBMCs. The source of these receptors is a man aged 25-45 years in good health and CMV-seronegative. Each CDR3 is given with its conserved first and last residue. Fields, in order: J gene, V gene, clone size, D gene, CDR3 protein, CDR3 DNA. A D gene is named only where the DNA matches it firmly. Only some rows state a clone size, as once, few, many or a class for expanded clones.

>TRBJ2-7|TRBV5-1|NA|NA
CASSPLSGSYYEQYF
TGCGCCAGCAGCCCGCTGTCGGGGAGTTACTACGAGCAGTACTTC
>TRBJ2-2|TRBV28|NA|NA
CASQSPRRETGELFF
TGTGCCAGCCAATCCCCCCGGAGGGAGACCGGGGAGCTGTTTTTT
>TRBJ2-7|TRBV27|NA|TRBD2
CASSISGSSYEQYF
TGTGCCAGCAGCATTAGCGGGAGTTCCTACGAGCAGTACTTC
>TRBJ1-1|TRBV5-1|NA|TRBD1
CASSFGTVNTEAFF
TGCGCCAGCAGCTTCGGGACAGTGAACACTGAAGCTTTCTTT
>TRBJ1-6|TRBV7-2|NA|TRBD1
CASSSGQGEGHNSPLHF
TGTGCCAGCAGCTCCGGACAGGGAGAGGGTCATAATTCACCCCTCCACTTT
>TRBJ2-7|TRBV28|NA|NA
CASKGGLSSYEQYF
TGTGCCAGCAAGGGGGGGTTGAGCTCCTACGAGCAGTACTTC
>TRBJ2-5|TRBV30|NA|TRBD1
CAWSRTGTAQETQYF
TGTGCCTGGAGTCGGACCGGGACAGCTCAAGAGACCCAGTACTTC
>TRBJ1-4|TRBV18|NA|TRBD1
CASSPRRQGRNEKLFF
TGTGCCAGCTCACCCCGAAGACAGGGTCGTAATGAAAAACTGTTTTTT
>TRBJ2-6|TRBV27|NA|NA
CASSRQGSSSGANVLTF
TGTGCCAGCAGTCGGCAGGGGTCTAGCTCTGGGGCCAACGTCCTGACTTTC
>TRBJ2-7|TRBV4-1|NA|TRBD2
CASSRVPGLAKTYEQYF
TGCGCCAGCAGCCGCGTACCAGGACTAGCGAAAACCTACGAGCAGTACTTC
>TRBJ2-5|TRBV18|NA|NA
CASSPPGSSQETQYF
TGTGCCAGCTCACCACCGGGTTCTAGCCAAGAGACCCAGTACTTC
>TRBJ2-7|TRBV6-6|NA|NA
CASSYLQGYEQYF
TGTGCCAGCAGTTACTTACAGGGATACGAGCAGTACTTC
>TRBJ2-1|TRBV5-1|NA|TRBD2
CASRYSGTSYNEQFF
TGCGCCAGCAGGTACAGCGGGACCTCCTACAATGAGCAGTTCTTC
>TRBJ2-2|TRBV11-3|NA|TRBD2
CASSKRTSGRDTGELFF
TGTGCCAGCAGCAAACGGACTAGCGGGAGGGATACCGGGGAGCTGTTTTTT
>TRBJ1-1|TRBV5-5|NA|TRBD1
CASSTRQGGINTEAFF
TGTGCCAGCAGCACCCGACAGGGCGGTATAAACACTGAAGCTTTCTTT
>TRBJ2-1|TRBV27|NA|NA
CASTPRGSYNEQFF
TGTGCCAGCACTCCCAGAGGGTCCTACAATGAGCAGTTCTTC
>TRBJ2-2|TRBV13|NA|NA
CASSLGGSYVGELFF
TGTGCCAGCAGCTTAGGCGGGAGTTATGTCGGGGAGCTGTTTTTT
>TRBJ2-1|TRBV6-6|once|TRBD2
CASSYPVLAAYNEQFF
TGTGCCAGCAGTTACCCTGTACTAGCGGCGTACAATGAGCAGTTCTTC
>TRBJ2-7|TRBV7-7|once|TRBD1
CASSTCPTGGADLSYEQYF
TGTGCTAGCAGCACGTGTCCGACAGGGGGCGCAGACTTAAGCTACGAGCAGTACTTC
>TRBJ1-2|TRBV5-1|NA|TRBD1
CASSLADRPNYGYTF
TGCGCCAGCAGCTTGGCGGACAGGCCTAACTATGGCTACACCTTC
>TRBJ2-7|TRBV4-2|NA|TRBD2
CASSQGTSGGVVTYEQYF
TGTGCCAGCAGCCAAGGAACTAGCGGGGGAGTAGTAACCTACGAGCAGTACTTC
>TRBJ2-3|TRBV10-3|NA|TRBD2
CAIMRETDTQYF
TGTGCCATCATGCGGGAGACAGATACGCAGTATTTT
>TRBJ1-3|TRBV18|NA|TRBD1
CASSTAGTGGHTIYF
TGTGCCAGCTCAACCGCCGGGACAGGAGGACACACCATATATTTT
>TRBJ1-2|TRBV2|NA|TRBD1
CASSPDRANYGYTF
TGTGCCAGCAGCCCAGACAGGGCTAACTATGGCTACACCTTC
>TRBJ1-1|TRBV28|NA|TRBD1
CASSLGEARGDTEAFF
TGTGCCAGCAGTTTAGGGGAGGCCAGGGGGGACACTGAAGCTTTCTTT
>TRBJ2-5|TRBV6-6|NA|TRBD2
CASSYGWAGEETQYF
TGTGCCAGCAGTTACGGCTGGGCGGGAGAAGAGACCCAGTACTTC
>TRBJ1-4|TRBV19|NA|NA
CASSVGGHTDPGEEKLFF
TGTGCCAGTAGTGTAGGGGGACATACGGACCCTGGAGAAGAAAAACTGTTTTTT
>TRBJ2-1|TRBV7-8|NA|NA
CASSLGGVDNEQFF
TGTGCCAGCAGCTTAGGGGGGGTTGACAATGAGCAGTTCTTC
>TRBJ1-1|TRBV19|NA|NA
CASSIDATGILREAFF
TGTGCCAGTAGTATAGATGCTACAGGAATATTGAGGGAAGCTTTCTTT
>TRBJ1-1|TRBV4-1|NA|TRBD1
CASSQIEGAGTEAFF
TGCGCCAGCAGCCAAATCGAGGGGGCGGGTACTGAAGCTTTCTTT
>TRBJ2-7|TRBV29-1|once|NA
CSVVRTFSYEQYF
TGCAGCGTTGTAAGGACATTCTCCTACGAGCAGTACTTC
>TRBJ2-3|TRBV10-3|NA|TRBD2
CAIGAGGPTDTQYF
TGTGCCATCGGTGCGGGGGGCCCCACAGATACGCAGTATTTT
>TRBJ1-2|TRBV2|NA|NA
CASKQWGYTF
TGTGCCAGCAAACAGTGGGGCTACACCTTC
>TRBJ1-1|TRBV6-6|NA|NA
CASIPGFTGNTEAFF
TGTGCCAGCATACCGGGGTTTACGGGGAACACTGAAGCTTTCTTT
>TRBJ2-1|TRBV5-5|NA|NA
CASSLGDTSYNEQFF
TGTGCCAGCAGCTTGGGGGACACTAGTTACAATGAGCAGTTCTTC
>TRBJ2-1|TRBV5-4|NA|NA
CASSKRLVNQEFF
TGTGCCAGCAGCAAAAGACTAGTAAATCAGGAGTTCTTC
>TRBJ2-7|TRBV18|NA|TRBD1
CASSPGQGRTYEQYF
TGTGCCAGCTCACCGGGACAGGGAAGAACCTACGAGCAGTACTTC
>TRBJ2-1|TRBV7-3|NA|TRBD2
CASSLKTSGSIDEQFF
TGTGCCAGCAGCTTAAAAACTAGCGGGAGTATCGATGAGCAGTTCTTC
>TRBJ1-4|TRBV4-1|NA|TRBD1
CASSQFPGQTELFF
TGCGCCAGCAGCCAATTCCCGGGACAGACGGAACTGTTTTTT
>TRBJ2-1|TRBV11-2|NA|NA
CASSPRREQFF
TGTGCCAGCAGCCCGCGGAGGGAGCAGTTCTTC